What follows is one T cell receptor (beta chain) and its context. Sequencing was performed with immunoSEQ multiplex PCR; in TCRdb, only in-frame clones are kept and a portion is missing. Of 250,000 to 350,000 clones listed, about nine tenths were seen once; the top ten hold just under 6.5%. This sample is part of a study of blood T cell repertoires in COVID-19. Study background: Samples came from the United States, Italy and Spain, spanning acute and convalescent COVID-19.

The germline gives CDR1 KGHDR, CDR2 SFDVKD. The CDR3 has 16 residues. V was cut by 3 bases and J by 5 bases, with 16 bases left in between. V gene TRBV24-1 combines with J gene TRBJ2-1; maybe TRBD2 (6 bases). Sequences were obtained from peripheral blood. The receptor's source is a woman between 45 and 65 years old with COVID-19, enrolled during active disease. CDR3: CATSDAAGILDNEQFF. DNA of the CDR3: TGTGCCACCAGTGATGCGGCGGGGATATTAGACAATGAGCAGTTCTTC.